The 7 T cell receptor beta chains below were found in one sample sequenced in a study of technical replicates of blood from a few donors. Using immunoSEQ multiplex PCR, the repertoire was profiled, and TCRdb retains in-frame clones only, with some absent. The repertoire has 85,000 to 100,000 clones, approximately 96% of them found once; the top ten carry 0.23%. The sequenced material came from T cells isolated from PBMCs. The receptors derive from a human donor in good health.

The gene calls are TRBV5-4 and TRBJ1-4; maybe TRBD1 (5 bases). The CDR3 consists of 14 residues. The ends were cut back, 1 base at V and 6 bases at J, with 10 bases in the middle. Germline V CDR1 and CDR2: SGHNT, YYREEE (reference sequence). This CDR3 is CASSLWQGDEKLFF. The CDR3 coding sequence is TGTGCCAGCAGCTTGTGGCAGGGCGATGAAAAACTGTTTTTT.

The gene calls are TRBV7-9 and TRBJ2-2, with 7 bases identical to TRBD1. Trimming took 4 bases from V and 4 from J; bases not matched to a gene: 9. The germline V gene has CDR1 SEHNR and CDR2 FQNEAQ (reference sequence). This CDR3 has 16 amino acids. The CDR3 loop is CASSSQTGIGTGELFF. The DNA for the CDR3 is TGTGCCAGCAGCTCCCAGACAGGGATTGGCACCGGGGAGCTGTTTTTT. The full variable domain, its missing parts supplied by reference TRBV7-9 and TRBJ2-2, is DTGVSQNPRHKITKRGQNVTFRCDPISEHNRLYWYRQTLGQGPEFLTYFQNEAQLEKSRLLSDRFSAERPKGSFSTLEIQRTEQGDSAMYLCASSSQTGIGTGELFFGEGSRLTVL.

V and J are TRBV5-4 and TRBJ2-5, with 12 bases matching TRBD2. This CDR3 region has 20 residues. CDR1 and CDR2 (germline): SGHNT, YYREEE (reference sequence). Trimming took 4 bases from V and 1 from J; bases not matched to a gene: 17. The CDR3 DNA reads TGTGCCAGCAGCCGCGGGACGGGACTAGCGGGTAAAGGGGGCCAAGAGACCCAGTACTTC. It translates to CASSRGTGLAGKGGQETQYF. The full variable domain, with the rest looked up from reference TRBV5-4 and TRBJ2-5, is ETGVTQSPTHLIKTRGQQVTLRCSSQSGHNTVSWYQQALGQGPQFIFQYYREEENGRGNFPPRFSGLQFPNYSSELNVNALELDDSALYLCASSRGTGLAGKGGQETQYFGPGTRLLVL.

The V call is TRBV19, the J call TRBJ1-5; 11 bases are a match to TRBD1. There are 15 residues in the CDR3. J gave up 1 base and V 7 bases, and 3 bases lay outside the gene matches. Germline CDR1 reads LNHDA; CDR2 reads SQIVND (reference sequence). The DNA for the CDR3 is TGTGCCAGTATGGGGACAGGGGGGAGCAATCAGCCCCAGCATTTT. Protein product: CASMGTGGSNQPQHF.

This chain uses TRBV28 with TRBJ1-2; D perhaps matches TRBD1 (6 bases). Germline lookup yields CDR1 MDHEN and CDR2 SYDVKM. V was cut by 6 bases and J by 8 bases, with 22 bases left in between. CDR3 size: 15 residues. CDR3 bases: TGTGCCAGCAGCCTAGACAGGACAGTTGGGCCCGGCTACACCTTC. Residues: CASSLDRTVGPGYTF.

V is TRBV5-8 and J is TRBJ2-7, with D possibly TRBD2 on 6 matching bases. The germline CDR1 and CDR2 sequences are SGHTS and YDEGEE. V was cut by 1 base and J by 6 bases, with 14 bases left in between. The CDR3 has 14 amino acids. The CDR3 DNA follows: TGTGCCAGCAGCTTGTCGGGAGTACTACGCGAGCAGTACTTC. Encoded protein: CASSLSGVLREQYF.

This sequence joins TRBV18 and TRBJ2-3; tentative D call: TRBD2 (7 bases). The CDR3 length is 15 residues. Germline V lookup: CDR1 KGHSH, CDR2 LQKENI. The V and J ends lost 0 bases and 4 bases respectively, with 11 bases between them. DNA of the CDR3: TGTGCCAGCTCACCACCTGGGGGGGCGGCAGATACGCAGTATTTT. As protein: CASSPPGGAADTQYF.